Listed below are T cell receptor beta chains from one sample, sequenced in a study of blood T cell repertoires in COVID-19. The protocol was immunoSEQ multiplex PCR, while the TCRdb copy is restricted to in-frame clones and leaves out a portion. The sample holds over 150,000 clones, around nine tenths seen once. The specimen was peripheral blood. Receptor source: a woman in her 70s with COVID-19, enrolled during active disease. The CDR3 runs from the conserved cysteine through the conserved F or W. The order of the fields is CDR3 protein, CDR3 DNA, D gene, clone size, V gene, J gene. D genes are given only for firm matches. Size is stated for part of the rows, as once, few or many counts, or as a class when the clone is expanded.

CAWSGDRGQPQHF	TGTGCCTGGAGTGGGGACAGGGGCCAGCCCCAGCATTTT	TRBD1	-	TRBV30	TRBJ1-5
CASSTRGEGRNEQFF	TGTGCCAGCAGTACTAGGGGGGAGGGCCGCAATGAGCAGTTCTTC	-	few	TRBV6-5	TRBJ2-1
CASSFFGTGPYNEQFF	TGCGCCAGCAGCTTCTTTGGGACAGGCCCCTACAATGAGCAGTTCTTC	TRBD1	few	TRBV5-1	TRBJ2-1
CASSGTGTGGYGYTF	TGTGCCAGCAGCGGGACCGGGACAGGGGGGTATGGCTACACCTTC	TRBD1	-	TRBV9	TRBJ1-2
CASSPTSGYVSGANVLTF	TGTGCCAGCAGTCCGACTAGCGGGTACGTCTCTGGGGCCAACGTCCTGACTTTC	TRBD2	once	TRBV28	TRBJ2-6
CASSQEGGGPYFYGYTF	TGTGCCAGCAGCCAGGAAGGTGGAGGGCCTTACTTCTATGGCTACACCTTC	-	-	TRBV4-2	TRBJ1-2
CASSYSWGVGYTF	TGTGCCAGCAGTTACTCATGGGGGGTTGGCTACACCTTC	-	-	TRBV6-5	TRBJ1-2
CSDRTLAESYEQYF	TGCAGCGACCGAACGCTAGCGGAGTCCTACGAGCAGTACTTC	TRBD2	few	TRBV29-1	TRBJ2-7
CASSIESEQYF	TGTGCCAGTAGTATAGAGAGCGAGCAGTACTTC	-	-	TRBV19	TRBJ2-7
CATMAENIQYF	TGTGCCACCATGGCGGAAAACATTCAGTACTTC	-	few	TRBV24-1	TRBJ2-4
CASTDRGVLEQYF	TGTGCCAGCACAGACAGGGGAGTACTCGAGCAGTACTTC	TRBD1	few	TRBV6-5	TRBJ2-7
CASRAGQLGREKPEAFF	TGTGCCAGCAGGGCCGGACAGTTGGGGAGAGAGAAACCTGAAGCTTTCTTT	-	-	TRBV6-4	TRBJ1-1
CARGTALNGYTF	TGTGCCAGGGGGACAGCCTTAAATGGCTACACCTTC	TRBD1	once	TRBV3-1/TRBV3-2	TRBJ1-2
CASSLQGSPLHF	TGTGCCAGCAGTTTACAGGGTTCACCCCTCCACTTT	-	few	TRBV28	TRBJ1-6
CAISEGSGNQPQHF	TGTGCCATCAGTGAGGGGTCCGGGAATCAGCCCCAGCATTTT	-	-	TRBV10-3	TRBJ1-5
CASSPPRWNTEAFF	TGTGCCAGTAGCCCACCGCGGTGGAACACTGAAGCTTTCTTT	-	once	TRBV19	TRBJ1-1
CASSATGGQEPQHF	TGTGCCAGTAGTGCGACAGGGGGGCAGGAGCCCCAGCATTTT	TRBD1	-	TRBV19	TRBJ1-5
CASRSKPYEKLFF	TGTGCCAGCAGATCTAAACCCTATGAAAAACTGTTTTTT	-	-	TRBV27	TRBJ1-4
CASSLAGEGLFF	TGTGCCAGCAGCTTAGCAGGGGAGGGGTTGTTCTTC	TRBD2	-	TRBV7-8	TRBJ2-1
CAITRGTDTEAFF	TGTGCCATCACACGAGGGACTGACACTGAAGCTTTCTTT	-	-	TRBV10-3	TRBJ1-1
CATSAAGGNEQYF	TGTGCCACCAGTGCGGCGGGAGGAAACGAGCAGTACTTC	TRBD2	-	TRBV24-1	TRBJ2-7
CASSSQVFYGYTF	TGTGCCAGCAGCTCACAGGTCTTCTATGGCTACACCTTC	-	-	TRBV7-8	TRBJ1-2
CASSSRGSTDTQYF	TGTGCCAGCAGCTCGCGCGGGAGCACAGATACGCAGTATTTT	-	-	TRBV7-3	TRBJ2-3
CASSLTGTSLIKYF	TGTGCCAGCAGTCTCACCGGGACTAGCCTCATCAAGTATTTT	TRBD2	once	TRBV11-3	TRBJ2-3
CASSEPGLNTEAFF	TGTGCCAGCAGTGAACCAGGATTGAACACTGAAGCTTTCTTT	-	-	TRBV6-1	TRBJ1-1
CASSLFGGEISGNTIYF	TGTGCCAGCAGCTTGTTCGGGGGAGAGATCTCTGGAAACACCATATATTTT	-	once	TRBV5-6	TRBJ1-3
CASSDDRVTNQPQHF	TGTGCCAGCTCAGACGACAGGGTGACAAATCAGCCCCAGCATTTT	TRBD1	-	TRBV2	TRBJ1-5
CASSSSSDTQYF	TGTGCCAGCAGTTCGTCTTCAGATACGCAGTATTTT	-	-	TRBV12-3/TRBV12-4	TRBJ2-3
CASSLWTSTDTQYF	TGCGCCAGCAGCTTATGGACTAGCACAGATACGCAGTATTTT	-	-	TRBV5-1	TRBJ2-3
CASSPGQGLSEAFF	TGTGCCAGCAGTCCAGGACAGGGTCTGAGTGAAGCTTTCTTT	TRBD1	-	TRBV6-6	TRBJ1-1
CSASQAGVEEKLFF	TGCAGTGCTAGTCAGGCAGGGGTTGAGGAAAAACTGTTTTTT	-	-	TRBV20-1	TRBJ1-4
CASSPDRGRTDTQYF	TGTGCCAGCAGCCCGGACAGGGGGCGGACAGATACGCAGTATTTT	TRBD1	-	TRBV2	TRBJ2-3
CASSPFGQGVSTDTQYF	TGTGCCAGCAGCCCTTTCGGACAGGGAGTCAGCACAGATACGCAGTATTTT	TRBD1	-	TRBV9	TRBJ2-3
CASTAGTTSNEQFF	TGCGCCAGCACCGCCGGGACTACTAGCAATGAGCAGTTCTTC	TRBD2	-	TRBV5-1	TRBJ2-1
CASMPGGASKNIQYF	TGTGCCAGCATGCCGGGAGGGGCGTCCAAAAACATTCAGTACTTC	TRBD2	-	TRBV28	TRBJ2-4
CASSLALTRDLVHEQFF	TGCGCCAGCAGCCTGGCCCTGACTAGGGATTTGGTCCATGAGCAGTTCTTC	-	-	TRBV5-1	TRBJ2-1
CASMPEGGTEAFF	TGTGCCAGCATGCCTGAGGGTGGAACTGAAGCTTTCTTT	-	few	TRBV9	TRBJ1-1
CSVEEDWGRSIQYF	TGCAGCGTTGAAGAGGACTGGGGGCGGAGCATTCAGTACTTC	-	-	TRBV29-1	TRBJ2-4
CASSPQWGAEAFF	TGTGCCAGCAGTCCCCAATGGGGGGCTGAAGCTTTCTTT	-	-	TRBV28	TRBJ1-1
CASILVTGGEAFF	TGTGCCAGCATTCTTGTCACAGGGGGGGAAGCTTTCTTT	TRBD1	-	TRBV28	TRBJ1-1
CASSSSGGYGYTF	TGTGCCAGCAGCTCCTCCGGGGGCTATGGCTACACCTTC	-	-	TRBV7-2	TRBJ1-2
CASSSAQEQYF	TGCGCCAGCAGCAGCGCCCAGGAGCAGTACTTC	-	few	TRBV5-1	TRBJ2-7
CASSPSTRTGGYEQYF	TGTGCCAGCAGCCCCAGTACCAGGACAGGGGGGTACGAGCAGTACTTC	TRBD1	-	TRBV7-2	TRBJ2-7
CATSRGQGYTEAFF	TGTGCCACCAGCAGGGGACAGGGGTACACTGAAGCTTTCTTT	TRBD1	-	TRBV15	TRBJ1-1
CASSQDLSPESEAFF	TGTGCCAGCAGCCAAGATTTGTCCCCCGAGTCTGAAGCTTTCTTT	-	-	TRBV3-1/TRBV3-2	TRBJ1-1
CASSSRTGWYGYTF	TGTGCCAGCAGCTCCAGGACAGGGTGGTATGGCTACACCTTC	TRBD1	-	TRBV7-2	TRBJ1-2
CASSEQGKQQPQHF	TGTGCCAGCAGTGAACAGGGGAAACAGCAGCCCCAGCATTTT	-	-	TRBV2	TRBJ1-5
CASSLRRDYEQYF	TGTGCCAGCAGCCTAAGACGGGACTACGAGCAGTACTTC	-	once	TRBV7-8	TRBJ2-7
CSASRAGKYEQYF	TGCAGTGCTAGTCGAGCGGGGAAATACGAGCAGTACTTC	TRBD2	-	TRBV20-1	TRBJ2-7
CASSYSRVQGQPQHF	TGTGCCAGCAGTTACTCAAGGGTACAGGGTCAGCCCCAGCATTTT	-	-	TRBV6-5	TRBJ1-5
CASSQPPGNEQFF	TGTGCCAGCAGCCAGCCGCCGGGGAATGAGCAGTTCTTC	-	-	TRBV14	TRBJ2-1
CASSFPTGGNTEAFF	TGTGCCAGCAGCTTTCCGACAGGGGGAAATACTGAAGCTTTCTTT	TRBD1	-	TRBV5-4	TRBJ1-1
CASSPGNQPQHF	TGTGCCAGCAGCCCCGGCAATCAGCCCCAGCATTTT	-	-	TRBV12-3/TRBV12-4	TRBJ1-5
CSASEGVGYTF	TGCAGTGCTAGTGAAGGGGTAGGCTACACCTTC	-	-	TRBV20-1	TRBJ1-2
CASTKTPSGSKDYEQYF	TGTGCCAGCACTAAAACGCCTAGCGGGAGTAAGGACTACGAGCAGTACTTC	TRBD2	-	TRBV28	TRBJ2-7
CASSLGDRMNTEAFF	TGTGCCAGCAGCCTTGGGGACAGGATGAACACTGAAGCTTTCTTT	TRBD1	-	TRBV11-3	TRBJ1-1
CTSSETRQASLPANYGYTF	TGCACCAGCAGCGAGACTCGACAGGCTTCTCTCCCAGCTAACTATGGCTACACCTTC	-	-	TRBV1	TRBJ1-2